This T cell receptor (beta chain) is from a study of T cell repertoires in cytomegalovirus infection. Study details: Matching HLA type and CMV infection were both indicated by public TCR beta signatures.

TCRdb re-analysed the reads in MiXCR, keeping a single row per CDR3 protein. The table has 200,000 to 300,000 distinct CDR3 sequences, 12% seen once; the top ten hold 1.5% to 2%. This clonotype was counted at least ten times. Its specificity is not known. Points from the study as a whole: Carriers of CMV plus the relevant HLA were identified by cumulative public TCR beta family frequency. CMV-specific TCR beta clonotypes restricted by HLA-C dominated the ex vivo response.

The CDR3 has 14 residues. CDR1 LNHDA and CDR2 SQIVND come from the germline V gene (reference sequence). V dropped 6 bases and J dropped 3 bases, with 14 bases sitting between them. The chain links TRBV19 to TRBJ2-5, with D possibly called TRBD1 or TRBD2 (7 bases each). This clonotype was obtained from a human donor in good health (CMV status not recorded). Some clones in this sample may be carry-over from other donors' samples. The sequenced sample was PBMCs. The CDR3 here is CASSRQGGEETQYF. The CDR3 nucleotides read TGTGCCAGTAGCAGACAGGGAGGGGAAGAGACCCAGTACTTC.